The clone carrying this T cell receptor beta chain turned up a few times. The sample is drawn from a study of blood T cells in healthy people across ages. A sample-barcoded 5' primer and a J-beta primer mix were used in a second PCR of about 6 to 11 cycles. TCRdb reprocessed the 5' RACE reads via MiXCR and lists one record per CDR3 protein. The sample consists of over 700,000 distinct CDR3 sequences, more than 20% of them appearing once. The germline CDR1 and CDR2 sequences are SGHTA and FQGNSA. The CDR3 contains 15 residues. V lost 5 bases to trimming and J lost 2 bases; unmatched junction nucleotides: 5. This sample also appeared in a second study, on T cells of mothers and their children. That publication notes: Clones that were microchimeric and persistent were not detected among T cells.

The source is a boy under 18 in good health. Source material: blood. The rearrangement uses TRBV7-2 and TRBJ2-1, with 8 positions matching TRBD1. DNA for the CDR3: TGTGCCAGCAGCCCGCCGGGACAGGCCTACAATGAGCAGTTCTTC. Translating gives CASSPPGQAYNEQFF.